Listed below are T cell receptor beta chains from one sample, sequenced in a study of Tregs in tolerant kidney transplant recipients. Using immunoSEQ multiplex PCR, the repertoire was profiled, and TCRdb retains in-frame clones only, with some absent. The sample lists roughly 64,000 clones, around 87% occurring once. The sequencing here drew on CD4+ T cells from blood (PBMCs), taken 6 months after the transplant. The receptors were gathered from a human patient who received a combined kidney and bone marrow transplant. Some of the T cells may derive from the graft donor. The CDR3 runs from the conserved cysteine through the conserved F or W. The order of the fields is clone size, V gene, J gene, D gene, CDR3 protein, CDR3 DNA. The D gene is left open where the match is weak. Clone size is not always given. Where it is, it says once, few, many or a class for expanded clones.

size: NA
V: TRBV6-1
J: TRBJ2-5
D: TRBD1
CDR3: CASSEATGGETQYF
DNA: TGTGCCAGCAGTGAAGCGACAGGGGGAGAGACCCAGTACTTC

size: NA
V: TRBV18
J: TRBJ1-2
D: TRBD1
CDR3: CASSPTGGYGYTF
DNA: TGTGCCAGCTCACCCACAGGGGGCTATGGCTACACCTTC

size: NA
V: TRBV9
J: TRBJ2-4
D: NA
CDR3: CASSPRLDGSIQYF
DNA: TGTGCCAGCAGCCCCCGACTAGATGGGAGCATTCAGTACTTC

size: NA
V: TRBV2
J: TRBJ2-3
D: NA
CDR3: CASSAQGSTQKAQYF
DNA: TGTGCCAGCAGTGCACAGGGCTCCACACAGAAGGCGCAGTATTTT

size: NA
V: TRBV18
J: TRBJ1-2
D: NA
CDR3: CASSPPVRTYGYTF
DNA: TGTGCCAGCTCACCACCGGTACGAACTTATGGCTACACCTTC

size: NA
V: TRBV2
J: TRBJ1-2
D: NA
CDR3: CARHGGAYGYTF
DNA: TGTGCCAGGCACGGGGGGGCCTATGGCTACACCTTC

size: NA
V: TRBV7-2
J: TRBJ2-7
D: NA
CDR3: CASRLTGEQYF
DNA: TGTGCCAGCAGGCTCACAGGCGAGCAGTACTTC

size: NA
V: TRBV4-3
J: TRBJ2-2
D: NA
CDR3: CASSPAMEGSNTGELFF
DNA: TGCGCCAGCAGCCCCGCGATGGAGGGATCGAACACCGGGGAGCTGTTTTTT

size: NA
V: TRBV7-3
J: TRBJ2-7
D: TRBD1
CDR3: CASSLNLVSGQGSNEQYF
DNA: TGTGCCAGCAGCTTAAATCTCGTATCGGGACAGGGATCGAATGAGCAGTACTTC

size: few
V: TRBV7-2
J: TRBJ1-3
D: NA
CDR3: CASSLDSRGNTIYF
DNA: TGTGCCAGCAGCTTAGACAGCCGTGGAAACACCATATATTTT

size: NA
V: TRBV5-1
J: TRBJ2-3
D: NA
CDR3: CASNPGGYVDTQYF
DNA: TGCGCCAGCAACCCCGGGGGTTATGTAGATACGCAGTATTTT

size: NA
V: TRBV7-2
J: TRBJ2-1
D: NA
CDR3: CASSFDSISYNEQFF
DNA: TGTGCCAGCAGTTTCGACTCTATCTCCTACAATGAGCAGTTCTTC

size: NA
V: TRBV7-2
J: TRBJ1-4
D: NA
CDR3: CASSSDSQKLFF
DNA: TGTGCCAGCAGCTCGGACAGCCAAAAACTGTTTTTT

size: NA
V: TRBV5-1
J: TRBJ2-2
D: TRBD2
CDR3: CASSLVGTSSGELFF
DNA: TGCGCCAGCAGCTTGGTGGGGACTAGCAGCGGGGAGCTGTTTTTT

size: NA
V: TRBV4-2
J: TRBJ2-7
D: TRBD2
CDR3: CASSQAGLAYEQYF
DNA: TGTGCCAGCAGCCAAGCTGGACTAGCCTACGAGCAGTACTTC

size: NA
V: TRBV4-3
J: TRBJ1-4
D: NA
CDR3: CASSQAGFGEKLFF
DNA: TGCGCCAGCAGCCAAGCAGGGTTCGGGGAAAAACTGTTTTTT

size: NA
V: TRBV25-1
J: TRBJ2-7
D: NA
CDR3: CASNTGSRYEQYF
DNA: TGTGCCAGCAATACCGGGAGTAGATACGAGCAGTACTTC

size: NA
V: TRBV27
J: TRBJ1-4
D: TRBD1
CDR3: CASSSDRGGEKLFF
DNA: TGTGCCAGCAGTTCGGACAGGGGGGGCGAAAAACTGTTTTTT

size: NA
V: TRBV7-2
J: TRBJ1-6
D: NA
CDR3: CASSLRRRLNSPLHF
DNA: TGTGCCAGCAGCCTAAGGCGCAGACTTAATTCACCCCTCCACTTT

size: NA
V: TRBV19
J: TRBJ2-7
D: TRBD1
CDR3: CASSITGTEYEQYF
DNA: TGTGCCAGTAGTATAACCGGGACAGAGTACGAGCAGTACTTC

size: NA
V: TRBV11-1
J: TRBJ2-1
D: TRBD2
CDR3: CASSSGLAVLYNEQFF
DNA: TGTGCCAGCAGCTCGGGACTAGCGGTCCTGTACAATGAGCAGTTCTTC

size: NA
V: TRBV18
J: TRBJ2-1
D: TRBD2
CDR3: CASSRPWTSGGYYSYNEQFF
DNA: TGTGCCAGCTCACGTCCCTGGACTAGCGGGGGATATTACTCCTACAATGAGCAGTTCTTC

size: NA
V: TRBV11-3
J: TRBJ2-5
D: NA
CDR3: CASSSFRGGTQYF
DNA: TGTGCCAGCAGCTCGTTTAGGGGGGGGACCCAGTACTTC

size: NA
V: TRBV28
J: TRBJ2-7
D: TRBD1
CDR3: CATDVPRGQGVSYEQYF
DNA: TGTGCCACCGACGTGCCCAGGGGACAGGGGGTTTCCTACGAGCAGTACTTC

size: NA
V: TRBV7-2
J: TRBJ2-1
D: TRBD1
CDR3: CASSPRTGYNEQFF
DNA: TGTGCCAGCAGCCCTAGGACAGGGTACAATGAGCAGTTCTTC

size: NA
V: TRBV7-2
J: TRBJ2-3
D: TRBD2
CDR3: CASSLGLAGAKSTDTQYF
DNA: TGTGCCAGCAGCCTGGGACTAGCGGGGGCTAAAAGCACAGATACGCAGTATTTT

size: NA
V: TRBV10-3
J: TRBJ2-5
D: NA
CDR3: CAISTGRQETQYF
DNA: TGTGCCATCAGCACAGGAAGGCAAGAGACCCAGTACTTC

size: NA
V: TRBV7-9
J: TRBJ2-3
D: TRBD2
CDR3: CASSHNPHAGGRADTQYF
DNA: TGTGCCAGCAGTCATAATCCCCACGCGGGGGGTAGAGCAGATACGCAGTATTTT

size: NA
V: TRBV7-2
J: TRBJ2-1
D: TRBD1
CDR3: CASSRSFGQGAGNEQFF
DNA: TGTGCCAGCAGCCGATCCTTTGGACAGGGGGCGGGGAATGAGCAGTTCTTC

size: NA
V: TRBV2
J: TRBJ1-5
D: TRBD1
CDR3: CASRSRDRGNQPQHF
DNA: TGTGCCAGCAGATCCCGGGACAGGGGGAATCAGCCCCAGCATTTT

size: NA
V: TRBV30
J: TRBJ2-7
D: TRBD2
CDR3: CAWSARLAGGGEQYF
DNA: TGTGCCTGGAGTGCTAGACTAGCGGGAGGGGGGGAGCAGTACTTC

size: NA
V: TRBV2
J: TRBJ1-5
D: NA
CDR3: CASSGLRGWSNQPQHF
DNA: TGTGCCAGCAGTGGGCTAAGGGGATGGAGCAATCAGCCCCAGCATTTT

size: once
V: TRBV6-6
J: TRBJ1-3
D: TRBD1
CDR3: CASSSGRGVNTIYF
DNA: TGTGCCAGCAGTTCTGGCAGGGGGGTGAACACCATATATTTT

size: NA
V: TRBV10-3
J: TRBJ2-3
D: NA
CDR3: CAISDSGLADTQYF
DNA: TGTGCCATCAGTGACAGCGGGCTGGCAGATACGCAGTATTTT

size: NA
V: TRBV6-1
J: TRBJ2-5
D: TRBD2
CDR3: CASSGSSGGAQETQYF
DNA: TGTGCCAGCAGTGGATCTAGCGGGGGGGCCCAGGAGACCCAGTACTTC

size: NA
V: TRBV19
J: TRBJ2-1
D: TRBD2
CDR3: CASSAGLAGKQFF
DNA: TGTGCCAGTAGTGCAGGACTAGCGGGAAAGCAGTTCTTC

size: NA
V: TRBV9
J: TRBJ2-5
D: TRBD2
CDR3: CASSPGTSADQETQYF
DNA: TGTGCCAGCAGCCCCGGGACTAGCGCTGACCAAGAGACCCAGTACTTC

size: few
V: TRBV30
J: TRBJ2-3
D: TRBD2
CDR3: CAWSRSGGPTDTQYF
DNA: TGTGCCTGGAGTCGGAGCGGGGGGCCAACAGATACGCAGTATTTT

size: NA
V: TRBV28
J: TRBJ1-1
D: NA
CDR3: CASSPIRVLTEAFF
DNA: TGTGCCAGCAGTCCCATCAGGGTACTCACTGAAGCTTTCTTT

size: NA
V: TRBV28
J: TRBJ2-7
D: NA
CDR3: CASSRYYEQYF
DNA: TGTGCCAGCAGTCGTTACTACGAGCAGTACTTC

size: once
V: TRBV7-3
J: TRBJ2-3
D: NA
CDR3: CASSLTPTGTDTQYF
DNA: TGTGCCAGCAGCTTAACCCCGACAGGCACAGATACGCAGTATTTT

size: once
V: TRBV18
J: TRBJ1-2
D: NA
CDR3: CASSPRGRRNNLAPHGYTF
DNA: TGTGCCAGCTCACCACGGGGGAGGCGAAACAACCTAGCCCCCCATGGCTACACCTTC

size: few
V: TRBV5-3
J: TRBJ2-2
D: TRBD2
CDR3: CARSLGERGHTGELFF
DNA: TGTGCCAGAAGCTTAGGGGAGCGGGGCCACACCGGGGAGCTGTTTTTT

size: once
V: TRBV30
J: TRBJ1-2
D: NA
CDR3: CAWSVSQGLGTF
DNA: TGTGCCTGGAGTGTATCCCAGGGGCTCGGCACCTTC

size: NA
V: TRBV5-1
J: TRBJ2-5
D: TRBD1
CDR3: CASSLGQGFQETQYF
DNA: TGCGCCAGCAGCTTGGGACAGGGGTTCCAAGAGACCCAGTACTTC

size: NA
V: TRBV5-1
J: TRBJ2-1
D: TRBD1
CDR3: CASKAATGGFRYNEQFF
DNA: TGCGCCAGCAAGGCCGCGACAGGGGGTTTTCGGTACAATGAGCAGTTCTTC

size: NA
V: TRBV5-3
J: TRBJ2-7
D: NA
CDR3: CARSLIKGKRFRDYEQYF
DNA: TGTGCCAGAAGCTTGATTAAAGGGAAAAGGTTCAGGGACTACGAGCAGTACTTC

size: NA
V: TRBV5-1
J: TRBJ2-7
D: NA
CDR3: CASSLHYEQYF
DNA: TGCGCCAGCAGCCTACACTACGAGCAGTACTTC

size: NA
V: TRBV30
J: TRBJ2-7
D: NA
CDR3: CAWSRAALYEQYF
DNA: TGTGCCTGGAGTCGAGCGGCCCTTTATGAGCAGTACTTC

size: NA
V: TRBV29-1
J: TRBJ2-7
D: TRBD1
CDR3: CSVAGTGYEQYF
DNA: TGCAGCGTGGCCGGGACAGGGTACGAGCAGTACTTC

size: NA
V: TRBV28
J: TRBJ1-5
D: NA
CDR3: CASTIGDHSNQPQHF
DNA: TGTGCCAGCACCATCGGAGACCATAGCAATCAGCCCCAGCATTTT

size: NA
V: TRBV4-2
J: TRBJ2-3
D: NA
CDR3: CASSLSRRTDTQYF
DNA: TGTGCCAGCAGCCTCTCCAGGCGAACAGATACGCAGTATTTT

size: NA
V: TRBV10-3
J: TRBJ2-5
D: NA
CDR3: CAISALETQYF
DNA: TGTGCCATCAGTGCTTTAGAGACCCAGTACTTC